This paragraph covers one TCR beta chain sequence. The protocol was immunoSEQ multiplex PCR, while the TCRdb copy is restricted to in-frame clones and leaves out a portion. This sample has fewer than 250,000 clones, with about four fifths found just once. J was trimmed by 5 bases and V by 6 bases; bases with no gene match: 7. The CDR3 runs to 13 residues. Germline V gives CDR1 MNHEY, CDR2 SVGAGI. The sample comes from a study of blood T cell repertoires in COVID-19. The wider study: The cDNA or gDNA used as material had been derived from T cells, B-cell-depleted T cells, or PBMCs.

This rearrangement joins TRBV6-5 to TRBJ2-7, with 7 bases fitting TRBD1. The sample consisted of peripheral blood. This TCR was recovered from a woman aged 50 to 60 with active or convalescent COVID-19. In nucleotides, the CDR3 is TGTGCCAGCAGACTGACAGGGTACCACGAGCAGTACTTC. Protein product: CASRLTGYHEQYF.